Shown below are 10 T cell receptor beta chains from a single sample sequenced in a study of identical twins (dated by TCRdb to 2016 to 2017). The library came from 5' RACE. Instrument on record: Illumina HiSeq 2000. TCRdb trimmed the raw reads at Q25, called clones with MiXCR and kept productive beta chains. Rows matching on CDR3 protein sequence are summarized as one entry with the most common DNA and genes. The sample yields over 500,000 distinct CDR3 sequences; around 20% were counted once. Of the sample, about 0.93% is held by the ten largest clones. The sample also formed part of further work on T cells expressing NK-cell markers.

Sample: CD4+ T cells sorted from blood. These receptor sequences come from a young woman in good health.

The table lists this clonotype with a few counts. The rearrangement joins TRBV29-1 to TRBJ1-3; D gene unclear. There are 13 residues in the CDR3. V was trimmed by 6 bases and J by 11 bases, leaving 20 bases between them. Germline V gives CDR1 SQVTM, CDR2 ANQGSEA. The CDR3 DNA reads TGCAGCGTCTTGGGGAGTATCAGAGAGGCCATATATTTT. Its translation is CSVLGSIREAIYF.

This clonotype was found many times. The chain combines TRBV5-6 with TRBJ2-7; D gene uncertain. Per the germline V gene, CDR1 is SGHDT and CDR2 is YYEEEE. The CDR3 is 16 amino acids. Trimming left V 0 bases short and J 2 bases short, with 15 bases between. The CDR3: CASSLVTRYGPYEQYF. DNA for the CDR3: TGTGCCAGCAGCTTGGTAACGCGGTACGGACCCTACGAGCAGTACTTC.

The genes are TRBV6-5 and TRBJ2-7, with 9 bases matching TRBD2. From germline, CDR1 is MNHEY and CDR2 SVGAGI. CDR3 length: 15 amino acids. V shed 1 base and J 5 bases; nucleotides not matched to a gene: 6. CDR3 loop: CASSYYGAGGDEQYF. CDR3 DNA sequence: TGTGCCAGCAGTTACTACGGGGCGGGGGGGGACGAGCAGTACTTC.

The genes are TRBV6-5 and TRBJ2-1, with D perhaps given as TRBD1 or TRBD2 (5 bases each). Per the germline V gene, CDR1 is MNHEY and CDR2 is SVGAGI. CDR3 length equals 15 residues. Trimming left V 2 bases short and J 4 bases short, with 12 bases between. This chain's CDR3 is CASSYGTQRYNEQFF. For the CDR3, the DNA is TGTGCCAGCAGTTACGGGACCCAGAGATACAATGAGCAGTTCTTC.

The chain carries TRBV5-1 and TRBJ1-2, with D tentatively TRBD1 (5 bases). Germline CDR1 and CDR2: SGHRS and YFSETQ. The CDR3 extends over 20 amino acids. The germline V and J ends were trimmed by 1 base and 8 bases, with 33 bases remaining between them. DNA for the CDR3: TGCGCCAGCAGCTTGACGTTCTCGACGGGGACGTTAGCCGGGGAAAGAGGCTACACCTTC. It codes for CASSLTFSTGTLAGERGYTF. The variable domain in full, completed from reference TRBV5-1 and TRBJ1-2, reads KAGVTQTPRYLIKTRGQQVTLSCSPISGHRSVSWYQQTPGQGLQFLFEYFSETQRNKGNFPGRFSGRQFSNSRSEMNVSTLELGDSALYLCASSLTFSTGTLAGERGYTFGSGTRLTVV.

This clonotype appeared a few times. This chain uses TRBV5-6 with TRBJ1-1; TRBD1 aligns across 7 bases. V lost 4 bases to trimming and J lost 8 bases; unmatched junction nucleotides: 8. CDR3 size: 13 residues. CDR1 is SGHDT, CDR2 YYEEEE, per germline. CDR3 bases: TGTGCCAGCAGCCTGCAAGGGGGCAGGGAAGCTTTCTTT. Its translation: CASSLQGGREAFF. Looking up the rest from reference TRBV5-6 and TRBJ1-1 gives the full variable domain: DAGVTQSPTHLIKTRGQQVTLRCSPKSGHDTVSWYQQALGQGPQFIFQYYEEEERQRGNFPDRFSGHQFPNYSSELNVNALLLGDSALYLCASSLQGGREAFFGQGTRLTVV.

With respect to this clonotype: One end of the junction varies from germline; a read error may be responsible. The chain recombines TRBV5-1 with TRBJ2-1; 11 bases fit TRBD2. Per germline, CDR1 SGHRS and CDR2 YFSETQ. The CDR3 spans 16 residues. The CDR3 DNA reads TGCGCCAGCTGCTTAGGTAGTAGCGGGGGGGTTAATGAGCAGTTCTTC. Translation: CASCLGSSGGVNEQFF.

The chain uses TRBV20-1 and TRBJ2-7; 12 nucleotides line up with TRBD2. The trim removed 7 bases at V and 5 bases at J, leaving 3 bases unmatched. The CDR3 length is 12 residues. From germline, CDR1 is DFQATT and CDR2 SNEGSKA (reference sequence). The chain's CDR3 is CSGTSGVDEQYF. CDR3 sequence (DNA): TGCAGTGGGACTAGCGGGGTGGACGAGCAGTACTTC.

The table lists this clonotype with a few counts. The genes are TRBV24-1 and TRBJ1-2; D ambiguous. This CDR3 region has 13 residues. V dropped 4 bases and J dropped 8 bases, with 13 bases sitting between them. Germline V CDR1 and CDR2: KGHDR, SFDVKD. The CDR3 sequence is CATSDRRGQGYTF. The DNA of the CDR3 is TGTGCCACCAGTGACAGACGAGGGCAGGGCTACACCTTC.

The CDR3 here is CSARSEFNYGYTF. The CDR3, as DNA: TGCAGTGCTAGATCAGAGTTTAACTATGGCTACACCTTC. This rearrangement joins TRBV20-1 to TRBJ1-2; D remains unclear. Trimming left V 2 bases short and J 1 base short, with 8 bases between. This CDR3 spans 13 amino acids. Germline V gives CDR1 DFQATT, CDR2 SNEGSKA (reference sequence).